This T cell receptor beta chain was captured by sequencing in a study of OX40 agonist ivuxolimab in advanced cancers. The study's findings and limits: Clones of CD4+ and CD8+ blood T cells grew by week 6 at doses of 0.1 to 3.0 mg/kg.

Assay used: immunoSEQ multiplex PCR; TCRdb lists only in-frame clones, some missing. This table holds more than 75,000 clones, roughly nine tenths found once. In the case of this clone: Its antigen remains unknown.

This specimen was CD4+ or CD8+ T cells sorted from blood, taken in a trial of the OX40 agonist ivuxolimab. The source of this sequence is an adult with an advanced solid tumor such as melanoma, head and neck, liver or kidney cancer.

This CDR3 is CASSAGENQPQHF. The CDR3 region has the DNA TGCGCCAGCAGTGCGGGCGAGAATCAGCCCCAGCATTTT. V is TRBV10-2 and J is TRBJ1-5; D unresolved. The CDR3 has 13 residues. Germline V gene lookup returns CDR1 WSHSY and CDR2 SAAADI. V shed 4 bases and J shed 4 bases, with 8 bases lying between them.